This entry is about one T cell receptor beta chain. This clonotype was counted only a few times. The target of this receptor is not known. No clone much larger than this one lies a single base away; base qualities are absent. Libraries were made using multiplex PCR. The sequencer was an Illumina HiSeq 4000. TCR beta libraries were built with iRepertoire HTBI primers and Arm-PCR amplification of CDR3 regions. PCR products were gel purified before sequencing. For the original study's pipeline: Gene usage analysis of CDR3 amino acid clonotypes relied on the roughly 67 TRBV and about 13 TRBJ segments identified across samples. Filtered high-quality paired reads were merged into contigs using COPE and FqMerger. Contigs were aligned with BLAST to IMGT TRBV, TRBD and TRBJ reference genes, and CDR3 was defined per IMGT. Any clonotype with a frequency above 0.1% was counted as a highly expanded clone. Shannon entropy served as the measure of repertoire diversity, while the Gini coefficient captured V-J evenness. A clonotype was considered public if more than one individual shared it. TCRdb trimmed public reads at Q25 via fastp, called clones via MiXCR and kept in-frame beta chains. Rows are combined by CDR3 protein, so each entry shows the most common genes and DNA. For this entry, the V and J calls and clone size follow TCRdb and not the study's own pipeline. Recorded for this sample are over 350,000 distinct CDR3 sequences; around 16% of them occurred a single time. The ten largest clones represent approximately 7.8% of the sample.

Relative to germline, V is 0 bases shorter and J is 6 bases shorter, with 13 bases between their ends. Measured from the cysteine to the phenylalanine, the CDR3 is 14 residues long. Only the CDR3 DNA stays, 42 bases, in frame from base 1. CDR1 and CDR2 were assigned from the germline V gene as SGHRS and YFSETQ. The time point label, read with the paper, signifies: newly diagnosed GD, antithyroid drugs for less than 3 months. RNA was extracted from PBMCs in TRIzol for both TCR sequencing and RNA sequencing. Graves' disease was diagnosed according to American Thyroid Association guidelines. Patients were recruited from an endocrinology department in Xi'an, China. From each patient, around 8.3 milliliters of peripheral blood was collected into an EDTA anticoagulant tube. Ficoll Paque Plus density gradient separation was used to isolate PBMCs, and no further T cell sorting was done. An Agilent 2100 Bioanalyzer and agarose gel were used to check RNA quality, and a NanoDrop 2000 was used to measure RNA concentration.

This sample stems from a study of regulatory T cells in long-lasting Graves disease (dated by TCRdb to the early 2020s). For the study in its entirety: Patients with newly diagnosed Graves' disease had been on antithyroid drugs for under 3 months. This study used TCR sequencing and RNA sequencing of peripheral blood to compare persistent Graves' disease patients against newly diagnosed Graves' disease patients. The study took place in China and was registered as a clinical trial. A total of roughly 35 samples were covered by TCR sequencing, comprising around 13 persistent and 20 or so newly diagnosed Graves' disease patients. The study at large found these results: As a limitation, the authors acknowledged that the small sample size may reduce accuracy. TRBV28, TRBJ1-2 and TRBJ2-5 were preferentially used in persistent disease, while TRBV20-1 and TRBJ2-1 were favored in newly diagnosed disease. A larger number of public clonotypes was shared among persistent patients (around 2,700) than among newly diagnosed patients (over 850). Peripheral blood alone was examined, since thyroid tissue, which constituted the primary lesion, could not be accessed. Sequencing and analysis were restricted to the TCR beta chain. Persistent Graves' disease patients showed lower TCR Shannon entropy and fewer highly expanded clones than newly diagnosed patients, suggesting clonal expansion.

The sample was also linked to a second study, of T cells in Graves' hyperthyroidism and ophthalmopathy. The second study reports: A patient counted as having stable Graves' hyperthyroidism if no progression to ophthalmopathy occurred over 18 months of follow-up. Hyperthyroidism patients were aged 18 to 65 years and newly diagnosed, with disease duration of less than 2 months. The study excluded patients with uncontrolled infections, other autoimmune diseases, pregnancy or lactation. Diagnoses were established on the basis of clinical symptoms, serum thyroxine and TRAb, thyroid ultrasound, and orbital computed tomography. For the first round of RT-PCR on the TCR CDR3, the HTBI primer set was used together with the Qiagen OneStep RT-PCR kit. Most expanded thyroid clonotypes (frequency above 0.001) were also detected in blood, a finding suggesting that blood repertoires may reflect thyroid immune responses. Ophthalmopathy was separated from stable hyperthyroidism by a 13 V-J signature model, with about 86% sensitivity and approximately 81% specificity obtained in cross-validation and 80%/75% obtained in testing. During validation, the model predicted progression to ophthalmopathy a median of approximately six months ahead of onset, with around 71% sensitivity and more than 72% specificity. TCR V-J signatures able to tell the groups apart were searched for in a discovery cohort of some 97 patients, of whom roughly 42 had Graves' ophthalmopathy and roughly 59 had stable Graves' hyperthyroidism. Prospective prediction of ophthalmopathy was tested in an independent validation cohort consisting of 18 hyperthyroidism patients and approximately 16 patients who later progressed to ophthalmopathy. For training and testing, the 100 patients in the discovery cohort were randomly divided in a 7:3 ratio. In roughly six Graves' hyperthyroidism patients, the study also compared T-cell repertoires from thyroid tissue with T-cell repertoires from blood. Following sampling, methimazole starting at 30 mg daily was given to hyperthyroidism patients, and high-dose intravenous methylprednisolone was given to ophthalmopathy patients. Libraries were constructed in a second round of multiplex PCR, after which size selection and purification were performed. Sequencing of the libraries was done on an Illumina HiSeq2000 using paired-end 100 bp reads. SOAPnuke was used to process the raw data, removing reads that contained adapters or uncalled bases, had a mean Phred below 15, or lacked an exact match to the constant primer or identifier. High-quality paired reads were merged with COPE v1.2.5, and unique nucleotide sequences were defined as clonotypes. Clonotypes were aligned to IMGT TRBV, TRBD and TRBJ reference segments using MiTCR v1.1. The analysis was restricted to V-J combinations with a frequency above 0.0001, which together covered 98% to 99.2% of the repertoires. A TCS score was defined as the ratio of F50 (clonal expansion) to E x V (chaos), with BLOSUM62-based TCRdist applied between CDR3 peptides within each V-J. Welch's t-statistics and random forest reduced 500 to 650 V-J features to about 12, which were used in a naive Bayes classifier (R e1071). No statistical method was used to set the sample size in advance, and investigators knew the group allocation. According to the paper, TCR Vbeta CDR3 sequencing was carried out on 120 to 150 peripheral blood samples, which came from about 45 ophthalmopathy, 75 to 80 hyperthyroidism and some 17 progressor patients.

This receptor was identified in a woman aged 35 to 49 with Graves disease. Donor details come from another sample of the same person, matched by shared clones. This specimen was peripheral blood mononuclear cells (PBMCs), taken at new diagnosis, from a patient treated with antithyroid drugs. The sequence is built from TRBV5-1 and TRBJ2-7; the D gene is possibly TRBD2, with 6 bases matching. The CDR3: CASSLAGSLGEQYF. The nucleotide sequence is TGCGCCAGCAGCTTGGCCGGGAGTTTGGGCGAGCAGTACTTC. Here the CDR3 is joined to the reference TRBV5-1 and TRBJ2-7 genes, and the full variable domain is: KAGVTQTPRYLIKTRGQQVTLSCSPISGHRSVSWYQQTPGQGLQFLFEYFSETQRNKGNFPGRFSGRQFSNSRSEMNVSTLELGDSALYLCASSLAGSLGEQYFGPGTRLTVT.